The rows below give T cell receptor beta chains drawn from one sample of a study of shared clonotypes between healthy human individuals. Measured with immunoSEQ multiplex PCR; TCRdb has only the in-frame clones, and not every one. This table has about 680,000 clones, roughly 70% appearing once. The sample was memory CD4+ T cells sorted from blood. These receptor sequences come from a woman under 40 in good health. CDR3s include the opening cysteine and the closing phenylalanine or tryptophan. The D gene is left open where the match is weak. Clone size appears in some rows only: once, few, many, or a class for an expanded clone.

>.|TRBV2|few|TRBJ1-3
TGTGCCAGCTCTGGAAACACCATATATTTT
CASSGNTIYF
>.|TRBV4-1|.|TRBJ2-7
TGCGCCAGCATGTCTACGGGTGGGTACGAGCAGTACTTC
CASMSTGGYEQYF
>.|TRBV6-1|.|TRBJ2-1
TGTGCCACCCGACTAGGAACCTACAATGAGCAGTTCTTC
CATRLGTYNEQFF
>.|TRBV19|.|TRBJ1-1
TGTGCCAGTAGTACCCGGGACCTTGAAGCTTTCTTT
CASSTRDLEAFF
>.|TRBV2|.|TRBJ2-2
TGTGCCAGCAGTGAAGGTCAAAGTAACACCGGGGAGCTGTTTTTT
CASSEGQSNTGELFF
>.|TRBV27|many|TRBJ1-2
TGTGCCAGCATTGCGGGCTATGGCTACACCTTC
CASIAGYGYTF
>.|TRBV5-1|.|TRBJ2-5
TGCGCCAGCACCTTGGGGGGACACGCTGTCCAAGAGACCCAGTACTTC
CASTLGGHAVQETQYF
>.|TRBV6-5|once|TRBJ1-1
TGTGCCAGCAGAAAACAGGGTGGCACCACTGAAGCTTTCTTT
CASRKQGGTTEAFF
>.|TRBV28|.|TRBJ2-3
TGTGCCAGCAGTTCTGGTGGCCTTAGCACAGATACGCAGTATTTT
CASSSGGLSTDTQYF
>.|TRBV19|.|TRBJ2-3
TGTGCCAGTACATCGAACAGGGCCACTAGCACAGATACGCAGTATTTT
CASTSNRATSTDTQYF
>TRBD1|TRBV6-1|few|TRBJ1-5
TGTGCCAGCAGTGAAGGGGACAGGGGGTACTTTGGTCAGCCCCAGCATTTT
CASSEGDRGYFGQPQHF
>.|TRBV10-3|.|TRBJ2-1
TGTGCCATCAGTGAAGGTACCGGGACGGGAAATTACAATGAGCAGTTCTTC
CAISEGTGTGNYNEQFF
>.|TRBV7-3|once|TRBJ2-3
TGTGCCAGCAGCTTAGGCAACGTCGGCACAGATACGCAGTATTTT
CASSLGNVGTDTQYF
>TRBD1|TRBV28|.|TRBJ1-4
TGTGCCAGCAGTTTACGAGGACAGGGCGTTAATGAAAAACTGTTTTTT
CASSLRGQGVNEKLFF
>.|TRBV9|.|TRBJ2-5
TGTGCCAGCAGCTTCTCGCCGAGTGGGATTGAGACCCAGTACTTC
CASSFSPSGIETQYF
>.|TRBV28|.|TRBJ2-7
TGTGCCAGCAGTTTTGACCACCCAGGCGAGCAGTACTTC
CASSFDHPGEQYF
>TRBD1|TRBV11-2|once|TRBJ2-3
TGTGCCAGCAGGTGGACAGGGATCACAGATACGCAGTATTTT
CASRWTGITDTQYF
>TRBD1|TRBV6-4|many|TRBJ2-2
TGTGCCAGCAGTGAACAGGGGTCCGGGGAGCTGTTTTTT
CASSEQGSGELFF
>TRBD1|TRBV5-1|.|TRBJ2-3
TGCGCCAGCAGCTTGGAACGACAGGGTGGGGAAGATACGCAGTATTTT
CASSLERQGGEDTQYF
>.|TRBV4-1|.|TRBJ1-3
TGCGCCAGCAGCGCCCGGGACCTTTCTGGAAACACCATATATTTT
CASSARDLSGNTIYF
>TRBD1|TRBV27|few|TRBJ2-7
TGTGCCAGCAGCCCTAAAGACAGGGAATACCACGAGCAGTACTTC
CASSPKDREYHEQYF
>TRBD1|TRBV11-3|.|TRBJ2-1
TGTGCCAGCAGCGTCGGACAGGGGGGTAACAATGAGCAGTTCTTC
CASSVGQGGNNEQFF
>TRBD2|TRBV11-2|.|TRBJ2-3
TGTGCCAGCAGCTTAGGTGGTAGCGGGAGATTGGATACGCAGTATTTT
CASSLGGSGRLDTQYF
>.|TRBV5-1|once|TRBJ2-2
TGCGCCAGCAGCTCGCTAGCCGGAGCGAACACCGGGGAGCTGTTTTTT
CASSSLAGANTGELFF
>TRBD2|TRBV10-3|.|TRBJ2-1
TGTGCCATCAGTGAGTCGAAGCGGGACTTTAATGAGCAGTTCTTC
CAISESKRDFNEQFF
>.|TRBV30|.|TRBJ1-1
TGTGCCTGGAGTGCGGTGTCGGCGAACACTGAAGCTTTCTTT
CAWSAVSANTEAFF
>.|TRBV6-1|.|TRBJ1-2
TGTGCCAGCAGCTCAAGGGGGGCAAAGGACTATGGCTACACCTTC
CASSSRGAKDYGYTF
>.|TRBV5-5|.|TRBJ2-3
TGTGCCAGCAGCTTGGAGTTTCCAGATACGCAGTATTTT
CASSLEFPDTQYF
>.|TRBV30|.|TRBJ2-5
TGTGCCTGGAGTGTACGACTAGCAGGGGGGAAGACCCAGTACTTC
CAWSVRLAGGKTQYF
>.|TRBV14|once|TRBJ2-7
TGTGCCAGCAGCCAGGGAAAGGGTCGGTACGAGCAGTACTTC
CASSQGKGRYEQYF
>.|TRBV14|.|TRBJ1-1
TGTGCCAGCTGGGACCAAACGAACACTGAAGCTTTCTTT
CASWDQTNTEAFF
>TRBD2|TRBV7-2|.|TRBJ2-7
TGTGCCAGCAGCCCAGGACTAGGGGCCTACGAGCAGTACTTC
CASSPGLGAYEQYF
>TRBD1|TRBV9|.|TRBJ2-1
TGTGCCAGCAGCCCACACCCCGGGACAGGCTACAATGAGCAGTTCTTC
CASSPHPGTGYNEQFF
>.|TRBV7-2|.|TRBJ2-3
TGTGCCAGCAGCCGACCCCGGGATACGCAGTATTTT
CASSRPRDTQYF
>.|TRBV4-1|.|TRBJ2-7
TGCGCCAGCAGCCAAGAGAGGGGGGTACAGGAATACGAGCAGTACTTC
CASSQERGVQEYEQYF
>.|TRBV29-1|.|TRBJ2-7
TGCAGCGTCGGGGCGGAATCCTACGAGCAGTACTTC
CSVGAESYEQYF
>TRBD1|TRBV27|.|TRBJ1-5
TGTGCCAGCAGTCCTGGGACAGGGGTCCCCAATCAGCCCCAGCATTTT
CASSPGTGVPNQPQHF
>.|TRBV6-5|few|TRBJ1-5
TGTGCCAGCAGTCGGGCGGGTCTAAGCAATCAGCCCCAGCATTTT
CASSRAGLSNQPQHF
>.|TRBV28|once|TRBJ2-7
TGTGCCAGCAACTCAGAATACGAGCAGTACTTC
CASNSEYEQYF
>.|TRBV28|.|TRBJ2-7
TGTGCCAGCAGTTTCGGGCTACAGGGACGGTACTTC
CASSFGLQGRYF
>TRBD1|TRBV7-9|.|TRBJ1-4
TGTGCCAGCAGCAAGGGACAGGGGACTGAAAAACTGTTTTTT
CASSKGQGTEKLFF
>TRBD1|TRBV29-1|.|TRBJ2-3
TGCAGCGCTCAACCGGGACAGAGAACAGATACGCAGTATTTT
CSAQPGQRTDTQYF
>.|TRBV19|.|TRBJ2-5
TGTGCCAGTAGTACCCTGACAGGATCCGTCCAAGAGACCCAGTACTTC
CASSTLTGSVQETQYF